This entry lists 4 T cell receptor beta chains sequenced from one sample in a study of vaccination effects on CD4 cells after COVID-19. The table came from immunoSEQ multiplex PCR; TCRdb's copy has only in-frame clones and leaves some out. The data show 9,500 to 13,000 clones, around 70% seen once. Sequencing was preceded by expansion of antigen-specific CD4+ T cells with viral peptide pools in the ViraFEST assay. Upon completion of about 10 days in culture, CD4+ T cells were isolated. Antigens of these TCRs are unknown. Sequences were derived from CD4+ T cells from PBMCs cultured with HCoV-229E spike peptides, sampled before COVID-19 vaccination. These receptors were taken from a human donor who received a COVID-19 vaccine.

This clone was recorded only once. The chain uses TRBV6-5 and TRBJ2-7; perhaps TRBD2 as D (5 bases). There are 13 residues in the CDR3. Deletions cut 5 bases from V and 3 bases from J, with 11 bases between. Per germline, CDR1 MNHEY and CDR2 SVGAGI. CDR3 sequence: CASSNRRDYEQYF. Here the CDR3 DNA reads TGTGCCAGCAGTAACCGACGGGACTACGAGCAGTACTTC.

This clone is termed medium-sized. The CDR3 loop reads CASSKRGGAKNIQYF. The CDR3 nucleotides are TGTGCCAGCAGTAAACGGGGGGGCGCCAAAAACATTCAGTACTTC. The chain is built from TRBV6-5 and TRBJ2-4, with TRBD2 matching over 8 bases. Germline trimming cut 5 bases from V and 1 base from J; bases unmatched to any gene: 4. Per germline, CDR1 MNHEY and CDR2 SVGAGI. This CDR3 is built from 15 residues.

The chain carries TRBV18 and TRBJ2-7; tentative D call: TRBD1 (5 bases). The CDR3 is 13 amino acids. The germline V gene encodes CDR1 KGHSH and CDR2 LQKENI. With 6 bases removed from V and 9 bases from J, the gap between germline ends came to 18 bases. The CDR3 nucleotides are TGTGCCAGCTCGGCTTCGGACACCCGAGGGCAGTACTTC. This sequence encodes CASSASDTRGQYF.

The chain employs TRBV7-2 and TRBJ1-2; D might be TRBD1 (5 bases). The CDR3 sequence is 13 residues long. V was clipped by 3 bases and J by 8 bases, with 13 bases between them. The germline V gene has CDR1 SGHTA and CDR2 FQGNSA. DNA for the CDR3: TGTGCCAGCAGCTTTGGGGCAGGGCAGGGCTACACCTTC. This encodes CASSFGAGQGYTF.